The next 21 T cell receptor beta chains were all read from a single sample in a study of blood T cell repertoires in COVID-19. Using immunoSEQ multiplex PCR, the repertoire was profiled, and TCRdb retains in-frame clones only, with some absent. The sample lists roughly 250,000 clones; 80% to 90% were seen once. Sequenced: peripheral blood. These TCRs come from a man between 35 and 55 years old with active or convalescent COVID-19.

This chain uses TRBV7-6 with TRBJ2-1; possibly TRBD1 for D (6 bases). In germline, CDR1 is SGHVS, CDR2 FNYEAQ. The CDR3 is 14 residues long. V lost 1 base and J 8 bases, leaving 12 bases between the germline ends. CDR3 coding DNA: TGTGCCAGCAGCTTAGGGACAGCTCGGGATGAGCAGTTCTTC. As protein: CASSLGTARDEQFF.

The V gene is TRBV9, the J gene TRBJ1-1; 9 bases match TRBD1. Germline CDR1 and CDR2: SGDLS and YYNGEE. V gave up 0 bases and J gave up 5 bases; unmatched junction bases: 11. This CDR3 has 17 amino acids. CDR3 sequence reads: CASSVGVGGQGKTEAFF. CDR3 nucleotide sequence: TGTGCCAGCAGCGTAGGAGTAGGGGGACAGGGAAAAACTGAAGCTTTCTTT.

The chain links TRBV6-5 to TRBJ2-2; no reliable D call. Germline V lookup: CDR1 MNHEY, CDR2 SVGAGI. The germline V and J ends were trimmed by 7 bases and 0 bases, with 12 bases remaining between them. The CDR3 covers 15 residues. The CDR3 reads CASNLRATNTGELFF. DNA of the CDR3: TGTGCCAGCAATCTGAGAGCCACGAACACCGGGGAGCTGTTTTTT.

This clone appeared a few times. The CDR3 reads CASSPIGRTMNTEAFF. CDR3 DNA sequence: TGCGCCAGCAGCCCAATAGGGCGGACAATGAACACTGAAGCTTTCTTT. The chain has TRBV4-1 and TRBJ1-1, with a tentative D call TRBD1 (5 bases). The CDR3 totals 16 residues. Germline loops: CDR1 MGHRA, CDR2 YSYEKL. V was trimmed by 4 bases and J by 0 bases, leaving 15 bases between them.

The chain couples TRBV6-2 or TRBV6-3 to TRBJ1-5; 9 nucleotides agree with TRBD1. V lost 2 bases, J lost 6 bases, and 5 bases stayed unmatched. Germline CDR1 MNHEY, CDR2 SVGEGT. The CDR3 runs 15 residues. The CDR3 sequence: CASSYPGQGGQPQHF. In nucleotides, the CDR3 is TGTGCCAGCAGTTACCCGGGACAGGGAGGTCAGCCCCAGCATTTT.

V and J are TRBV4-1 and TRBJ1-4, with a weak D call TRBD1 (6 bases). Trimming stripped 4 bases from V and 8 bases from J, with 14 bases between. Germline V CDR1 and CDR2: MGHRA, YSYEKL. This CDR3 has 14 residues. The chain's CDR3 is CASSLTGPGEKLFF. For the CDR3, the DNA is TGCGCCAGCAGCCTTACAGGGCCGGGGGAAAAACTGTTTTTT.

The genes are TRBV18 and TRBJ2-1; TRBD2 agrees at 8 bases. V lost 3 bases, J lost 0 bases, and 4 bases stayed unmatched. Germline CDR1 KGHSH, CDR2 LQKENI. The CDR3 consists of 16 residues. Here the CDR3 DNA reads TGTGCCAGCTCACCCCCGGGAGGGAACTCCTACAATGAGCAGTTCTTC. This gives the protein CASSPPGGNSYNEQFF.

The CDR3 bases are TGTGCCAGCAGCAACACAGGGGTCGGCACCGGGGAGCTGTTTTTT. Its protein product is CASSNTGVGTGELFF. The chain joins TRBV7-8 to TRBJ2-2; 7 positions agree with TRBD1. This CDR3 spans 15 amino acids. CDR1 and CDR2 (germline): SGHVS, FQNEAQ. V lost 5 bases and J lost 4; bases outside the gene matches: 7.

The CDR3 sequence is CASSTPMGQGRGYTF. CDR3 DNA sequence: TGTGCCAGCAGCACCCCGATGGGACAGGGGCGGGGCTACACCTTC. The chain uses TRBV5-4 and TRBJ1-2, with 10 bases identical to TRBD1. This CDR3 region has 15 residues. Losses at the gene ends were 4 bases for V and 8 bases for J; bases not matched to a gene: 11. The V gene's germline CDR1 is SGHNT and CDR2 YYREEE (reference sequence).

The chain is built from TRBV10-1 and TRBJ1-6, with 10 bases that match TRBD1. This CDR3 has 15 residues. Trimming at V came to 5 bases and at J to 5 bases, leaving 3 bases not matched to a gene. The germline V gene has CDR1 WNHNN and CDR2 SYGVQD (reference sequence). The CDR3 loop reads CASSPGTGDNSPLHF. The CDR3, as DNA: TGCGCCAGCAGTCCCGGGACAGGGGATAATTCACCCCTCCACTTT.

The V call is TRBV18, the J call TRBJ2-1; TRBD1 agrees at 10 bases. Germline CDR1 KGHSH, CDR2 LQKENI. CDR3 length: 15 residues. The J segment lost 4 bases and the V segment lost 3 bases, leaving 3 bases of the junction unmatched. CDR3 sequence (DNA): TGTGCCAGCTCACCCCGGGACAGGGGATACAATGAGCAGTTCTTC. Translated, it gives CASSPRDRGYNEQFF.

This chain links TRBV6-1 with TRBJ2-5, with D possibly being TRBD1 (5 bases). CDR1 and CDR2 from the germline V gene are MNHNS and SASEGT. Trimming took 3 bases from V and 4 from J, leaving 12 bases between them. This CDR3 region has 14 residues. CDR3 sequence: CASSDAAGIETQYF. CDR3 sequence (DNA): TGTGCCAGCAGTGATGCCGCAGGGATAGAGACCCAGTACTTC.

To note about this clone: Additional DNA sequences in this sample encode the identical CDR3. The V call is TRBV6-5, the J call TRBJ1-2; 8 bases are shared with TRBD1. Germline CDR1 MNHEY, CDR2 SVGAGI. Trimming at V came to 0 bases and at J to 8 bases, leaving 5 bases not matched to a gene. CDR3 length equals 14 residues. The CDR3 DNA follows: TGTGCCAGCAGTTACTCAGACAGGGGCTACGGCTACACCTTC. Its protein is CASSYSDRGYGYTF.

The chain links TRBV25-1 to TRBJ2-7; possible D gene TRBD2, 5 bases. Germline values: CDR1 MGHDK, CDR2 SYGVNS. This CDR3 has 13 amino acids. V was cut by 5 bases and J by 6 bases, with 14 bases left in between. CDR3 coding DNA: TGTGCCAGCAGTCTCGGCGGGTTTGGCGAGCAGTACTTC. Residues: CASSLGGFGEQYF.

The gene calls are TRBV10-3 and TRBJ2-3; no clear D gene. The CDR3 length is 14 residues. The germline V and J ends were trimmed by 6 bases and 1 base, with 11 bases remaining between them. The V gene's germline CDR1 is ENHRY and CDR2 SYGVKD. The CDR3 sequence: CAISPTQGTDTQYF. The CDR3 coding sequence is TGTGCCATCAGCCCAACGCAGGGCACAGATACGCAGTATTTT.

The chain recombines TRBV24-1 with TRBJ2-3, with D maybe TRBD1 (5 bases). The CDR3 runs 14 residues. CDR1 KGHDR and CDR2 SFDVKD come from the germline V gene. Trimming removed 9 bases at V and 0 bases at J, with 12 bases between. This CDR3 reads CATSNSGSTDTQYF. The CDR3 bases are TGTGCCACCTCCAATTCAGGGAGCACAGATACGCAGTATTTT.

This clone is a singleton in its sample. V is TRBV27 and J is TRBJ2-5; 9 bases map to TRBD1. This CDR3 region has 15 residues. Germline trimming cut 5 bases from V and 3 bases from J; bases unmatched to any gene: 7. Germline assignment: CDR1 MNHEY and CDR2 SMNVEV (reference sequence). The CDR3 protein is CASSHWTGVEETQYF. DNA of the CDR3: TGTGCCAGCAGTCACTGGACAGGGGTGGAAGAGACCCAGTACTTC.

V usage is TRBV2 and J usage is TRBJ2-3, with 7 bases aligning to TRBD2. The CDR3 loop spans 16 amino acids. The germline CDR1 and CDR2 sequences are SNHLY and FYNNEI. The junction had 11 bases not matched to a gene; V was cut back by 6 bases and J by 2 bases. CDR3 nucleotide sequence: TGTGCCAGCAGGAGGCCCCCTAGCGGTAACACAGATACGCAGTATTTT. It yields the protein CASRRPPSGNTDTQYF.

CDR3 residues: CASSLLQADQPQHF. The CDR3 nucleotides read TGTGCCAGCAGCTTACTTCAGGCAGATCAGCCCCAGCATTTT. The chain uses TRBV7-9 and TRBJ1-5; D not certain. V lost 2 bases to trimming and J lost 5 bases, with 10 bases between them. CDR3 length equals 14 residues. Germline V gene data show CDR1 as SEHNR and CDR2 as FQNEAQ (reference sequence).

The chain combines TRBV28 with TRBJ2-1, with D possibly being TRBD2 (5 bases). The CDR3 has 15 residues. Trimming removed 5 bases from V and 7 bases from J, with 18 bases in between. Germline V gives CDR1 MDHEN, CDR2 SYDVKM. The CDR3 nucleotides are TGTGCCAGCAGTGGAGGATATTCGTATCGGAATGAGCAGTTCTTC. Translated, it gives CASSGGYSYRNEQFF.

The CDR3 sequence is CASSQAPSGAYEQYF. CDR3 DNA sequence: TGCGCCAGCAGCCAAGCGCCTAGCGGAGCCTACGAGCAGTACTTC. The chain combines TRBV4-1 with TRBJ2-7; 7 bases agree with TRBD2. J was trimmed by 2 bases and V by 1 base; bases with no gene match: 5. From germline, CDR1 is MGHRA and CDR2 YSYEKL. The CDR3 runs to 15 residues.